The clone carrying this TCR beta chain was found many times. Its antigen is as yet unknown. Specified time point: persistent/refractory GD, antithyroid drugs over 5 years with positive TRAb. The TCR library was made from RNA extracted from PBMCs. One endocrinology department in Xi'an, China, was where patients came from. According to the study, TCR beta libraries were built with iRepertoire HTBI primers and CDR3-region Arm-PCR. Original handling: Samples collectively showed more than 55 TRBV and roughly 15 TRBJ segments. TCRdb passed the multiplex PCR reads through MiXCR, listing each CDR3 protein once. It is TCRdb's table, rather than the study itself, that gives the V and J calls and clone size. Seen here are a few hundred thousand distinct CDR3 sequences, about a quarter observed once, and the top ten hold around 24%. These data are taken from a study of regulatory T cells in long-lasting Graves disease. In the study overall: The term persistent Graves' disease signified upward of 5 years on antithyroid drugs with positive TSH receptor antibodies. Whole-study results and caveats: TCR diversity was lower in persistent than newly diagnosed Graves' disease.

The material sequenced was peripheral blood mononuclear cells (PBMCs), taken when the disease was refractory, from a patient treated with antithyroid drugs. This clonotype was obtained from a female donor with Graves disease.

This chain's CDR3 is CASSLVGGGMSEAFF. As DNA, the CDR3 is TGTGCCAGCAGCTTAGTGGGGGGTGGGATGTCTGAAGCTTTCTTT. The rearrangement links TRBV7-2 to TRBJ1-1; perhaps TRBD1 as D (5 bases). CDR3 length: 15 amino acids. Trimming shortened V by 1 base and J by 6 bases, and 15 bases separated the two germline ends. The germline CDR1 and CDR2 sequences are SGHTA and FQGNSA.